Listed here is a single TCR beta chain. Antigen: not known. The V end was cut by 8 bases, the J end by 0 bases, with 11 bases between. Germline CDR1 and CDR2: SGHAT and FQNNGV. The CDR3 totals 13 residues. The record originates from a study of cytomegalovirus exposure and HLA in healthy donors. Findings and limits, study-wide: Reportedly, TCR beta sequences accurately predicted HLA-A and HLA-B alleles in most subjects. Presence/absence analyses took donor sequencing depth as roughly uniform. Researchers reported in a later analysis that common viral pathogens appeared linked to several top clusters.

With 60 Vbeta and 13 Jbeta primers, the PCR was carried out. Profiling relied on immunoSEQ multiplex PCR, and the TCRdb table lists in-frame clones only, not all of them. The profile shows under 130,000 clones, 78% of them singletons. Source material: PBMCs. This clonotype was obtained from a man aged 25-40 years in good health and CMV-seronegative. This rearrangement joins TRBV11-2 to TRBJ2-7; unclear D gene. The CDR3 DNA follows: TGTGCCAGCCGACTTGCCAGCTCCTACGAGCAGTACTTC. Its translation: CASRLASSYEQYF.